This T cell receptor beta chain came from a study of blood T cell repertoires in COVID-19. In the study overall: PBMCs, B-cell-depleted T cells, or T cells provided the cDNA or gDNA that made up the material.

With 4 bases removed from V and 4 bases from J, the gap between germline ends came to 13 bases. CDR3 length: 14 amino acids. CDR1 and CDR2 from the germline V gene are SNHLY and FYNNEI. A single count supports this clone. In the study's own analysis: Nucleated cell counts were estimated from reference gene primer amplification. Clones were read by immunoSEQ multiplex PCR, and TCRdb kept only the in-frame ones, dropping some. The V and J calls and the clone size are those of that table, but D and trimming were determined from the DNA. This table has fewer than 300,000 clones, approximately 87% appearing once.

The sample taken for sequencing was peripheral blood. The V gene is TRBV2, the J gene TRBJ1-1; D unclear. The receptor comes from a woman aged 45-65 years with acute or convalescent COVID-19. Here the CDR3 reads CASSALTVGTEAFF. Here the CDR3 DNA reads TGTGCCAGCAGTGCTTTAACAGTTGGCACTGAAGCTTTCTTT.